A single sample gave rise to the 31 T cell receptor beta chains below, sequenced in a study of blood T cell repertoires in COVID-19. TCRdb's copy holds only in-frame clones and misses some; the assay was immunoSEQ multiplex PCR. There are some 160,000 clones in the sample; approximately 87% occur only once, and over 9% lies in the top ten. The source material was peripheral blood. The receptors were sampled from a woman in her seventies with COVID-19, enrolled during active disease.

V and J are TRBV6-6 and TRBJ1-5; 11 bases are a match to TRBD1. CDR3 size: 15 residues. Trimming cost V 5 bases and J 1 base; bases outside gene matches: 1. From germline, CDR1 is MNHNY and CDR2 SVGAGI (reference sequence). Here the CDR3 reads CASSRTGGSNQPQHF. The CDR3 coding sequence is TGTGCCAGCAGTCGGACAGGGGGCAGCAATCAGCCCCAGCATTTT.

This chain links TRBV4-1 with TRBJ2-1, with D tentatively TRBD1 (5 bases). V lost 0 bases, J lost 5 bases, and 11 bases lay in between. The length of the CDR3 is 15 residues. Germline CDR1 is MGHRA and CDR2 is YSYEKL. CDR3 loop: CASSQEDTSHNEQFF. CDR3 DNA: TGCGCCAGCAGCCAAGAGGACACCTCTCACAATGAGCAGTTCTTC.

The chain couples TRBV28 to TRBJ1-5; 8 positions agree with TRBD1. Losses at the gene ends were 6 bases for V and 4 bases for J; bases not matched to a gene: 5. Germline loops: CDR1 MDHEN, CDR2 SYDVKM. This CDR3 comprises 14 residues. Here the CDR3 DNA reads TGTGCCAGCAGGGCACAGGGGGAGAATCAGCCCCAGCATTTT. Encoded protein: CASRAQGENQPQHF.

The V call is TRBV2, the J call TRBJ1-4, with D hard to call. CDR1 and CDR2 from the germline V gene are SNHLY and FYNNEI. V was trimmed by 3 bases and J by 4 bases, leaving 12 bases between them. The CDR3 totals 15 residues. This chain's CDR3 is CASSETSQLNEKLFF. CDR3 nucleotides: TGTGCCAGCAGTGAGACTAGCCAACTTAATGAAAAACTGTTTTTT.

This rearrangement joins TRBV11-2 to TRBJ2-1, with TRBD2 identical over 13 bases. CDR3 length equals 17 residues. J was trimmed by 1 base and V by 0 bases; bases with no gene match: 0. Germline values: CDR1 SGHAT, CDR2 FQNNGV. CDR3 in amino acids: CASSLELAGGSYNEQFF. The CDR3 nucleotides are TGTGCCAGCAGCTTAGAACTAGCGGGGGGGTCCTACAATGAGCAGTTCTTC.

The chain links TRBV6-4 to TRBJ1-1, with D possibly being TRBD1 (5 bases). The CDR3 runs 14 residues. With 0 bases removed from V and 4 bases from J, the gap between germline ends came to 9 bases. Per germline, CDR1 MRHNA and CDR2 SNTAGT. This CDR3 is CASSDSRRGTEAFF. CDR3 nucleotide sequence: TGTGCCAGCAGTGACTCGAGAAGGGGCACTGAAGCTTTCTTT.

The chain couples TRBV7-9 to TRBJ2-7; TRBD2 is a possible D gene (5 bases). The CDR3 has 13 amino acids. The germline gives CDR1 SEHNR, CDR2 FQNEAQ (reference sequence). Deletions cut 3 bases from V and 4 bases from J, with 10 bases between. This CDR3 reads CASSFGREYEQYF. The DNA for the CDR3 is TGTGCCAGCAGCTTTGGAAGGGAGTACGAGCAGTACTTC.

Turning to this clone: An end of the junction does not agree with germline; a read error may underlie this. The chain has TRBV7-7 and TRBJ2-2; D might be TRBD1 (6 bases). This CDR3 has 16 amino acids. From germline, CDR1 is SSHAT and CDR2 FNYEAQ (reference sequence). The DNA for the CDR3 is TGTGCTAGCAGTCCCGCGCCACAGGGCCGAACCGGGGAGCTGTTTTTT. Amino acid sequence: CASSPAPQGRTGELFF.

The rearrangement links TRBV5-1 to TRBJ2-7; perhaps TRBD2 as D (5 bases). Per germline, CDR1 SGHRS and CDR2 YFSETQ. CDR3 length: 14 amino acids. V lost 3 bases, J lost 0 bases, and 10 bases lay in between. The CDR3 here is CASSSSPSSYEQYF. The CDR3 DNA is TGCGCCAGCAGCTCTAGCCCAAGCTCCTACGAGCAGTACTTC.

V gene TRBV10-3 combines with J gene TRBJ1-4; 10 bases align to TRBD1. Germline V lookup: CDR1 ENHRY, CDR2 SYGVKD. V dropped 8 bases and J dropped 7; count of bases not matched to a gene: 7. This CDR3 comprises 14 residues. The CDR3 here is CAIGNRDRGEKLFF. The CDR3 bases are TGTGCCATCGGGAACCGGGACAGGGGTGAAAAACTGTTTTTT.

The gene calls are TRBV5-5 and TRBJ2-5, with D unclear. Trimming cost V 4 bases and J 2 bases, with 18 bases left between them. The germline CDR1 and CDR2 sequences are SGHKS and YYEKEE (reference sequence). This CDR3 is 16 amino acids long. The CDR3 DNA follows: TGTGCCAGCAGCACGAACCTCGCCGGTGGTCAAGAGACCCAGTACTTC. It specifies CASSTNLAGGQETQYF.

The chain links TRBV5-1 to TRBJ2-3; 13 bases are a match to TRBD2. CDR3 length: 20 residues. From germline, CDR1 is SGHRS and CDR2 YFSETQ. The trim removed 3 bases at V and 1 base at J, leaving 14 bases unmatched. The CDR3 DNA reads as TGCGCCAGCAGCTCGGTCCTACGGCGACTAGCGGGGGGTCGCACAGATACGCAGTATTTT. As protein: CASSSVLRRLAGGRTDTQYF.

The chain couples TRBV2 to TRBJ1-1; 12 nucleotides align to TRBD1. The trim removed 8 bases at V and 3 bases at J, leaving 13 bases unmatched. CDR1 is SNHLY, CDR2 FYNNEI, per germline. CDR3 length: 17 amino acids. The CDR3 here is CASHYAGTGGRDTEAFF. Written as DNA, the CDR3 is TGTGCCAGCCACTACGCGGGGACAGGGGGCAGGGACACTGAAGCTTTCTTT.

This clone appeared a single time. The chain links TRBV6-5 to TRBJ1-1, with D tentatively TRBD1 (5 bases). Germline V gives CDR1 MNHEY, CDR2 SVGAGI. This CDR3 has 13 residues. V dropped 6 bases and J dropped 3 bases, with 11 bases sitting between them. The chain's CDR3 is CASRTGGDTEAFF. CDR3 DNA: TGTGCCAGCAGAACAGGAGGGGACACTGAAGCTTTCTTT.

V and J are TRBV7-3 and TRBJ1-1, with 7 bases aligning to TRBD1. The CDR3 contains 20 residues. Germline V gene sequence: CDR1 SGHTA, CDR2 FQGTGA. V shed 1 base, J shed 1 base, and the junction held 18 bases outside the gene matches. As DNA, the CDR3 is TGTGCCAGCAGCTTAATGGCGGGCCCCTCAACAGGGGACCCGAACACTGAAGCTTTCTTT. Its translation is CASSLMAGPSTGDPNTEAFF. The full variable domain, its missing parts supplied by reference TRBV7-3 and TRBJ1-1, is GAGVSQTPSNKVTEKGKYVELRCDPISGHTALYWYRQSLGQGPEFLIYFQGTGAADDSGLPNDRFFAVRPEGSVSTLKIQRTERGDSAVYLCASSLMAGPSTGDPNTEAFFGQGTRLTVV.

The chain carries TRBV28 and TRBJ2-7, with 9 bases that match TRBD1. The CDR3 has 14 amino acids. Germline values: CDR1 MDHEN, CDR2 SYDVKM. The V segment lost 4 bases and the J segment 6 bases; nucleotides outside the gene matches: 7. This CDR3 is CASSSGTGLREQYF. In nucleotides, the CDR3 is TGTGCCAGCAGTTCGGGGACAGGGCTACGCGAGCAGTACTTC.

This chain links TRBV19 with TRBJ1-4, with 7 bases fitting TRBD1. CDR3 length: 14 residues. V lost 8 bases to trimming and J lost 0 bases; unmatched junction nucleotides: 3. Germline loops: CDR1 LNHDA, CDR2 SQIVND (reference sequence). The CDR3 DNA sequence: TGTGCCAGTTGGACAGGCTCAACTAATGAAAAACTGTTTTTT. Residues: CASWTGSTNEKLFF. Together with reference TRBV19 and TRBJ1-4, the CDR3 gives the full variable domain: DGGITQSPKYLFRKEGQNVTLSCEQNLNHDAMYWYRQDPGQGLRLIYYSQIVNDFQKGDIAEGYSVSREKKESFPLTVTSAQKNPTAFYLCASWTGSTNEKLFFGSGTQLSVL.

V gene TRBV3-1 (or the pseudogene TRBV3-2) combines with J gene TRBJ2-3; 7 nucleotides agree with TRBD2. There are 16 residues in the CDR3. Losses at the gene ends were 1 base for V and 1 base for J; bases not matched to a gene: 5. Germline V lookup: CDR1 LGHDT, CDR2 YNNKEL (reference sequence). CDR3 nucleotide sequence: TGTGCCAGCAGCCAAGTGGCGGGAGCGGGCACAGATACGCAGTATTTT. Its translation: CASSQVAGAGTDTQYF.

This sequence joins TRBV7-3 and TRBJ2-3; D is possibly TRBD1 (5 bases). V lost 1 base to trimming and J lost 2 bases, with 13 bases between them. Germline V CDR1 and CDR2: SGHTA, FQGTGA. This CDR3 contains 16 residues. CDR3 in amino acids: CASSLSGSTVTDTQYF. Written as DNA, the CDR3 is TGTGCCAGCAGCTTAAGCGGTTCGACAGTCACAGATACGCAGTATTTT. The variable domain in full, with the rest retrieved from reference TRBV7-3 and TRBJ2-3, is GAGVSQTPSNKVTEKGKYVELRCDPISGHTALYWYRQSLGQGPEFLIYFQGTGAADDSGLPNDRFFAVRPEGSVSTLKIQRTERGDSAVYLCASSLSGSTVTDTQYFGPGTRLTVL.

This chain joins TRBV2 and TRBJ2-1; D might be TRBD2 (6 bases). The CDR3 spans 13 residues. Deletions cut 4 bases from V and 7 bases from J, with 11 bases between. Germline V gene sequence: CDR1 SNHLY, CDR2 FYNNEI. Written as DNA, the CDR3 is TGTGCCAGCAGTGTTCGGCGGGGTAATGAGCAGTTCTTC. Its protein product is CASSVRRGNEQFF.

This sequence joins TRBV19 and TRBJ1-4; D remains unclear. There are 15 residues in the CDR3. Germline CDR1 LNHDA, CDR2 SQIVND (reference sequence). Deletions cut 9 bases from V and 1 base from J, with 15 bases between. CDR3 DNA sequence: TGTGCCAGCGCGGTAGCGCGTGGAACTAATGAAAAACTGTTTTTT. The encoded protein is CASAVARGTNEKLFF.

Here the CDR3 DNA reads TGTGCCTGGAGTCGGGGGAGTGGGCCTAATGAAAAACTGTTTTTT. The encoded protein is CAWSRGSGPNEKLFF. This chain connects TRBV30 to TRBJ1-4, with D possibly TRBD1 on 5 matching bases. Trimming pared 2 bases from V and 3 bases from J, leaving 13 bases between. From germline, CDR1 is GTSNPN and CDR2 SVGIG (reference sequence). The CDR3 spans 15 residues.

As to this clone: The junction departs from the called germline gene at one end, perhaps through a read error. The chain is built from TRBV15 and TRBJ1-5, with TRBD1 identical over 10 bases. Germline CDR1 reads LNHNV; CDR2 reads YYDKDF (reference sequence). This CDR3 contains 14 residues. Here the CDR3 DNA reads TGTGCCACCAGCAGGACAGGGGGCAAGCAGCCCCAGCATTTT. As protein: CATSRTGGKQPQHF. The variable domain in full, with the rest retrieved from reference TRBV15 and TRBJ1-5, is DAMVIQNPRYQVTQFGKPVTLSCSQTLNHNVMYWYQQKSSQAPKLLFHYYDKDFNNEADTPDNFQSRRPNTSFCFLDIRSPGLGDTAMYLCATSRTGGKQPQHFGDGTRLSIL.

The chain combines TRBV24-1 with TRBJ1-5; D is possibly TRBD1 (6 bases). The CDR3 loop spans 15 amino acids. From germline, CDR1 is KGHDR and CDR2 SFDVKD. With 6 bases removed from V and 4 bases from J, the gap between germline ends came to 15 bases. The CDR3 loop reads CATSPTTGANQPQHF. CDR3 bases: TGTGCCACCAGTCCGACGACAGGAGCTAATCAGCCCCAGCATTTT.

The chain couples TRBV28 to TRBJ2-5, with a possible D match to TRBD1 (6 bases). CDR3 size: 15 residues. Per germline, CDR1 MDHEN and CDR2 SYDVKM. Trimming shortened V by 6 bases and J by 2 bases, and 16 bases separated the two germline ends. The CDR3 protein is CASSQQGRGQETQYF. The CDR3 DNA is TGTGCCAGCAGCCAACAGGGCAGGGGACAAGAGACCCAGTACTTC. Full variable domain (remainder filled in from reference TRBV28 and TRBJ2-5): DVKVTQSSRYLVKRTGEKVFLECVQDMDHENMFWYRQDPGLGLRLIYFSYDVKMKEKGDIPEGYSVSREKKERFSLILESASTNQTSMYLCASSQQGRGQETQYFGPGTRLLVL.

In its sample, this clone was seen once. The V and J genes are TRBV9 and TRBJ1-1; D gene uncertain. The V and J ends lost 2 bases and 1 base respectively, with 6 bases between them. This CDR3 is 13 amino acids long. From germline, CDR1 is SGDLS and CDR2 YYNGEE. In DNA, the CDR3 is TGTGCCAGCAGCGTCGCGGGGAACACTGAAGCTTTCTTT. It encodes CASSVAGNTEAFF.

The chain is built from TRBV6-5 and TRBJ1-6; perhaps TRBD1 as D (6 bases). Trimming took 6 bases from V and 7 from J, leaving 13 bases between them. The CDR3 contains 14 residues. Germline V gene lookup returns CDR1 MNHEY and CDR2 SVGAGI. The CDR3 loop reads CASSGGAANSPLHF. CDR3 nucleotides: TGTGCCAGCAGCGGGGGGGCTGCCAATTCACCCCTCCACTTT.

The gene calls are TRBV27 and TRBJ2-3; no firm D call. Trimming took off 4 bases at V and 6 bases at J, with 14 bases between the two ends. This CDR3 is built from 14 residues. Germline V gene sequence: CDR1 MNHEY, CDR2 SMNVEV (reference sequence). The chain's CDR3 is CASSSYSALDTQYF. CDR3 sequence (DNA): TGTGCCAGCAGTTCTTACTCTGCACTGGATACGCAGTATTTT.

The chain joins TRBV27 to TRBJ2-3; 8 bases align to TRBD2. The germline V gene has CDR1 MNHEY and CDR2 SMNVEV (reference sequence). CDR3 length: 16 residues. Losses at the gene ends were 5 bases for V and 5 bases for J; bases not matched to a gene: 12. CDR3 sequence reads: CASSKERLASKDTQYF. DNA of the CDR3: TGTGCCAGCAGTAAAGAGAGACTAGCGTCCAAAGATACGCAGTATTTT.

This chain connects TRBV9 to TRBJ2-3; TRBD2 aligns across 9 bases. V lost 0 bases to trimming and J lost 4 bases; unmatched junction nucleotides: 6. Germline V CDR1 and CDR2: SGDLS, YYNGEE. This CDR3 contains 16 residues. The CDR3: CASSVGASGEADTQYF. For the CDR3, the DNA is TGTGCCAGCAGCGTAGGGGCTAGCGGGGAGGCAGATACGCAGTATTTT.

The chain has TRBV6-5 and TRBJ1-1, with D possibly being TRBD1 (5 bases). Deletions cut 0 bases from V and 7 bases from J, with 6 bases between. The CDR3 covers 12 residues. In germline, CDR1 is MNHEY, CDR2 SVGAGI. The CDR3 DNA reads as TGTGCCAGCAGTTACTCCACAGGTGAAGCTTTCTTT. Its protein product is CASSYSTGEAFF.